The 27 T cell receptor beta chains below come from one sample, sequenced in a study of radiation and T cells in renal cell carcinoma. The method was immunoSEQ multiplex PCR; TCRdb's version includes in-frame clones alone and lacks a portion of them. This sample has some 130,000 clones; 81% occur once, and the top ten carry 1.9%. Time point described: blood 2 weeks post-SBRT. Treatment given: 15 Gy SBRT to primary tumor, nephrectomy 4 weeks later. This material consisted of blood, taken from a patient whose treatment included radiotherapy and nephrectomy. The source is a woman aged 55-70 years with renal cell carcinoma.

J is TRBJ2-5 and V is TRBV7-9, with 9 nucleotides matching TRBD2. This CDR3 is built from 14 residues. J gave up 3 bases and V 6 bases, and 5 bases lay outside the gene matches. CDR1 is SEHNR, CDR2 FQNEAQ, per germline (reference sequence). The CDR3 loop reads CASRLGLAEETQYF. Here the CDR3 DNA reads TGTGCCAGCAGACTGGGACTAGCCGAAGAGACCCAGTACTTC.

This sequence joins TRBV5-1 and TRBJ1-2, with D uncertain. V was trimmed by 4 bases and J by 0 bases, leaving 19 bases between them. The CDR3 extends over 17 amino acids. In germline, CDR1 is SGHRS, CDR2 YFSETQ. CDR3 in amino acids: CASSPPRAQSSNYGYTF. Written as DNA, the CDR3 is TGCGCCAGCAGCCCCCCGAGGGCTCAATCTTCTAACTATGGCTACACCTTC.

The chain is built from TRBV2 and TRBJ2-7; D is unclear. Trimming took off 4 bases at V and 1 base at J, with 5 bases between the two ends. The germline CDR1 and CDR2 sequences are SNHLY and FYNNEI. The CDR3 covers 12 residues. For the CDR3, the DNA is TGTGCCAGCAGTGCCTTATCCTACGAGCAGTACTTC. Its protein is CASSALSYEQYF.

The rearrangement joins TRBV13 to TRBJ2-6; D ambiguous. This CDR3 contains 16 residues. Germline CDR1 reads PRHDT; CDR2 reads FYEKMQ (reference sequence). V dropped 0 bases and J dropped 1 base, with 7 bases sitting between them. CDR3 bases: TGTGCCAGCAGCTTAGGTTGGGGATCTGGGGCCAACGTCCTGACTTTC. Protein sequence: CASSLGWGSGANVLTF.

This clone was seen just once. This chain uses TRBV11-2 with TRBJ1-5; a possible D gene is TRBD1 (5 bases). Per germline, CDR1 SGHAT and CDR2 FQNNGV. V was cut by 5 bases and J by 7 bases, with 15 bases left in between. This CDR3 has 14 amino acids. In DNA, the CDR3 is TGTGCCAGCAGCCGGGACCGAGCCAACCAGCCCCAGCATTTT. Translating gives CASSRDRANQPQHF.

V and J are TRBV10-3 and TRBJ1-5; 7 positions match TRBD1. The CDR3 contains 13 residues. Germline V CDR1 and CDR2: ENHRY, SYGVKD. The junction had 6 bases not matched to a gene; V was cut back by 6 bases and J by 7 bases. The CDR3 spells CAIRDREGQPQHF. In nucleotides, the CDR3 is TGTGCCATCAGAGACAGGGAGGGACAGCCCCAGCATTTT.

The rearrangement links TRBV14 to TRBJ1-2; tentatively, D is TRBD1 (6 bases). Germline assignment: CDR1 SGHDN and CDR2 FVKESK. This CDR3 is built from 14 residues. Between the trimmed V and J ends, which lost 2 bases and 7 bases, there was a span of 14 bases. The CDR3 sequence: CASSQLGGAGGYTF. The CDR3 coding sequence is TGTGCCAGCAGCCAACTGGGGGGCGCGGGTGGCTACACCTTC.

The rearrangement links TRBV30 to TRBJ2-7; D gene uncertain. Trimming shortened V by 4 bases and J by 2 bases, and 15 bases separated the two germline ends. Per germline, CDR1 GTSNPN and CDR2 SVGIG (reference sequence). The CDR3 loop spans 14 amino acids. CDR3 residues: CAWTPPGGAYEQYF. CDR3 nucleotide sequence: TGTGCCTGGACCCCCCCCGGCGGAGCCTACGAGCAGTACTTC.

J is TRBJ2-7 and V is TRBV4-1, with D possibly being TRBD2 (7 bases). The germline V gene encodes CDR1 MGHRA and CDR2 YSYEKL. The CDR3 extends over 16 amino acids. V lost 2 bases, J lost 3 bases, and 17 bases lay in between. The CDR3 loop reads CASSQPSGGPFYEQYF. CDR3 DNA sequence: TGCGCCAGCAGCCAACCCTCCGGGGGGCCCTTCTACGAGCAGTACTTC.

The chain joins TRBV28 to TRBJ2-7; 8 nucleotides agree with TRBD2. J gave up 2 bases and V 8 bases, and 5 bases lay outside the gene matches. There are 13 residues in the CDR3. CDR1 and CDR2 from the germline V gene are MDHEN and SYDVKM. CDR3 loop: CASGPGGAYEQYF. Written as DNA, the CDR3 is TGTGCCAGCGGACCGGGAGGGGCCTACGAGCAGTACTTC.

The chain couples TRBV28 to TRBJ1-5; 7 bases agree with TRBD1. Germline V lookup: CDR1 MDHEN, CDR2 SYDVKM. V shed 7 bases, J shed 7 bases, and the junction held 13 bases outside the gene matches. The CDR3 spans 15 residues. In DNA, the CDR3 is TGTGCCAGCACTCCGACAGGGCTGGGGGGGCAGCCCCAGCATTTT. This translates into CASTPTGLGGQPQHF.

The chain carries TRBV4-3 and TRBJ2-1; no firm D call. Trimming removed 4 bases from V and 6 bases from J, with 13 bases in between. This CDR3 has 14 amino acids. CDR1 is LGHNA and CDR2 is YSLEER in the germline V gene. CDR3 residues: CASSLQTARNEQFF. The CDR3 DNA sequence: TGCGCCAGCAGCCTCCAGACTGCCCGCAATGAGCAGTTCTTC.

The chain employs TRBV10-3 and TRBJ1-1, with TRBD1 matching 10 bases. The CDR3 contains 14 residues. Germline assignment: CDR1 ENHRY and CDR2 SYGVKD. The V gene end was trimmed by 3 bases and the J gene end by 6 bases; junction bases not matched to a gene: 4. The CDR3 protein is CAISEPGTGAEAFF. CDR3 bases: TGTGCCATCAGTGAACCCGGGACAGGGGCTGAAGCTTTCTTT.

The chain links TRBV5-1 to TRBJ2-7, with D possibly being TRBD1 (6 bases). V lost 4 bases and J 5 bases, leaving 19 bases between the germline ends. Germline lookup yields CDR1 SGHRS and CDR2 YFSETQ. The CDR3 extends over 15 amino acids. In DNA form, the CDR3 reads TGCGCCAGCAGCCCTCAAACACAGGGTCCCCACGAGCAGTACTTC. Translated, it gives CASSPQTQGPHEQYF.

The J gene is TRBJ2-1, the V gene TRBV11-2; 11 positions match TRBD1. The V gene end was trimmed by 1 base and the J gene end by 3 bases; junction bases not matched to a gene: 2. Germline lookup yields CDR1 SGHAT and CDR2 FQNNGV. This CDR3 has 16 amino acids. The CDR3, as DNA: TGTGCCAGCAGCTTAGGGGGGACAGGGGGCTACAATGAGCAGTTCTTC. Amino acid sequence: CASSLGGTGGYNEQFF.

The chain employs TRBV5-1 and TRBJ2-3; 8 nucleotides line up with TRBD2. From germline, CDR1 is SGHRS and CDR2 YFSETQ. V shed 4 bases and J 1 base; nucleotides not matched to a gene: 5. The CDR3 totals 15 residues. The CDR3 loop reads CASSPLTSGTDTQYF. CDR3 DNA: TGCGCCAGCAGCCCCTTGACTAGCGGCACAGATACGCAGTATTTT.

This clone was observed a handful of times. The genes are TRBV7-2 and TRBJ2-2; possibly TRBD1 for D (6 bases). Trimming removed 3 bases at V and 4 bases at J, with 12 bases between. This CDR3 is 15 amino acids long. Germline CDR1 reads SGHTA; CDR2 reads FQGNSA. The CDR3 DNA sequence: TGTGCCAGCAGCTTTCACAGGGTTAGCACCGGGGAGCTGTTTTTT. Its protein is CASSFHRVSTGELFF.

The V call is TRBV28, the J call TRBJ1-4; 8 nucleotides agree with TRBD1. Germline lookup yields CDR1 MDHEN and CDR2 SYDVKM. This CDR3 comprises 15 residues. V lost 5 bases and J lost 7; bases outside the gene matches: 9. DNA for the CDR3: TGTGCCAGCAGTCCCCTGGACAGGGTGGGTGAAAAACTGTTTTTT. Translating it yields CASSPLDRVGEKLFF.

The chain combines TRBV5-1 with TRBJ2-1, with D tentatively TRBD2 (5 bases). The germline V gene has CDR1 SGHRS and CDR2 YFSETQ. Deletions cut 0 bases from V and 3 bases from J, with 10 bases between. CDR3 length: 15 residues. The CDR3 loop reads CASSLAGEIYNEQFF. The CDR3 coding sequence is TGCGCCAGCAGCTTGGCCGGGGAAATCTACAATGAGCAGTTCTTC.

Remarks on this clone: The CDR3 does not close with the conserved phenylalanine or tryptophan, likely indicating a read error. The CDR3 bases are TGTGCCAGCAGTTACATAAGGGCCGGGGAGCTGTTTTCT. This sequence encodes CASSYIRAGELFS. The chain combines TRBV6-6 with TRBJ2-2; D remains unclear. The germline gives CDR1 MNHNY, CDR2 SVGAGI (reference sequence). The length of the CDR3 is 13 residues. V lost 2 bases to trimming and J lost 6 bases, with 7 bases between them.

CDR3 sequence (DNA): TGTGCCAGCAGCTCCCGGATTAGCAATCAGCCCCAGCATTTT. Amino acids: CASSSRISNQPQHF. The chain uses TRBV5-6 and TRBJ1-5; D is ambiguous. The CDR3 totals 14 residues. Trimming took off 3 bases at V and 0 bases at J, with 7 bases between the two ends. From germline, CDR1 is SGHDT and CDR2 YYEEEE.

This clone was observed once. The chain employs TRBV28 and TRBJ2-7, with 7 bases that match TRBD1. CDR1 is MDHEN and CDR2 is SYDVKM in the germline V gene. The CDR3 runs to 15 residues. V shed 5 bases, J shed 2 bases, and the junction held 9 bases outside the gene matches. CDR3 bases: TGTGCCAGCAGTGCCCGACGAGGGGGCCCCTACGAGCAGTACTTC. This translates into CASSARRGGPYEQYF.

V gene TRBV6-5 combines with J gene TRBJ2-2; no clear D. V gave up 2 bases and J gave up 2 bases, with 6 bases separating them. This CDR3 contains 14 residues. The germline V gene encodes CDR1 MNHEY and CDR2 SVGAGI. The CDR3 reads CASSYATNTGELFF. CDR3 in DNA: TGTGCCAGCAGTTACGCTACTAACACCGGGGAGCTGTTTTTT.

This clone has a single count. The V and J genes are TRBV6-5 and TRBJ1-1; D unclear. There are 14 residues in the CDR3. V lost 7 bases, J lost 8 bases, and 20 bases lay in between. CDR1 is MNHEY and CDR2 is SVGAGI in the germline V gene. The CDR3 here is CASTKSGILNEAFF. In DNA, the CDR3 is TGTGCCAGCACTAAATCCGGCATCCTTAACGAAGCTTTCTTT.

The chain is built from TRBV4-3 and TRBJ2-3; 7 bases are a match to TRBD2. Germline trimming cut 0 bases from V and 1 base from J; bases unmatched to any gene: 10. Germline lookup yields CDR1 LGHNA and CDR2 YSLEER. CDR3 length: 18 amino acids. CDR3 protein: CASSQEVTRLAGTDTQYF. The CDR3 DNA reads as TGCGCCAGCAGCCAAGAAGTTACGAGACTAGCCGGCACAGATACGCAGTATTTT.

This sequence joins TRBV6-1 and TRBJ2-3, with D possibly being TRBD1 (6 bases). Germline V gene sequence: CDR1 MNHNS, CDR2 SASEGT. This CDR3 has 16 residues. V was pared by 2 bases and J by 3 bases, with 15 bases between. CDR3 nucleotide sequence: TGTGCCAGCAGTGAAAATGGGGGAAGGGGGACAGATACGCAGTATTTT. This sequence encodes CASSENGGRGTDTQYF.

This clone showed up just once. This rearrangement joins TRBV7-8 to TRBJ1-1; TRBD1 might be the D (5 bases). V was shortened by 3 bases and J by 11 bases, with 28 bases between the two germline ends. The CDR3 has 17 amino acids. Germline lookup yields CDR1 SGHVS and CDR2 FQNEAQ. CDR3 coding DNA: TGTGCCAGCAGCTTGAATCCTTTAGGGGCGACCGATATTCCGGCTTTCTTT. This codes for CASSLNPLGATDIPAFF. The full variable domain, completed using reference TRBV7-8 and TRBJ1-1, is GAGVSQSPRYKVAKRGQDVALRCDPISGHVSLFWYQQALGQGPEFLTYFQNEAQLDKSGLPSDRFFAERPEGSVSTLKIQRTQQEDSAVYLCASSLNPLGATDIPAFFGQGTRLTVV.